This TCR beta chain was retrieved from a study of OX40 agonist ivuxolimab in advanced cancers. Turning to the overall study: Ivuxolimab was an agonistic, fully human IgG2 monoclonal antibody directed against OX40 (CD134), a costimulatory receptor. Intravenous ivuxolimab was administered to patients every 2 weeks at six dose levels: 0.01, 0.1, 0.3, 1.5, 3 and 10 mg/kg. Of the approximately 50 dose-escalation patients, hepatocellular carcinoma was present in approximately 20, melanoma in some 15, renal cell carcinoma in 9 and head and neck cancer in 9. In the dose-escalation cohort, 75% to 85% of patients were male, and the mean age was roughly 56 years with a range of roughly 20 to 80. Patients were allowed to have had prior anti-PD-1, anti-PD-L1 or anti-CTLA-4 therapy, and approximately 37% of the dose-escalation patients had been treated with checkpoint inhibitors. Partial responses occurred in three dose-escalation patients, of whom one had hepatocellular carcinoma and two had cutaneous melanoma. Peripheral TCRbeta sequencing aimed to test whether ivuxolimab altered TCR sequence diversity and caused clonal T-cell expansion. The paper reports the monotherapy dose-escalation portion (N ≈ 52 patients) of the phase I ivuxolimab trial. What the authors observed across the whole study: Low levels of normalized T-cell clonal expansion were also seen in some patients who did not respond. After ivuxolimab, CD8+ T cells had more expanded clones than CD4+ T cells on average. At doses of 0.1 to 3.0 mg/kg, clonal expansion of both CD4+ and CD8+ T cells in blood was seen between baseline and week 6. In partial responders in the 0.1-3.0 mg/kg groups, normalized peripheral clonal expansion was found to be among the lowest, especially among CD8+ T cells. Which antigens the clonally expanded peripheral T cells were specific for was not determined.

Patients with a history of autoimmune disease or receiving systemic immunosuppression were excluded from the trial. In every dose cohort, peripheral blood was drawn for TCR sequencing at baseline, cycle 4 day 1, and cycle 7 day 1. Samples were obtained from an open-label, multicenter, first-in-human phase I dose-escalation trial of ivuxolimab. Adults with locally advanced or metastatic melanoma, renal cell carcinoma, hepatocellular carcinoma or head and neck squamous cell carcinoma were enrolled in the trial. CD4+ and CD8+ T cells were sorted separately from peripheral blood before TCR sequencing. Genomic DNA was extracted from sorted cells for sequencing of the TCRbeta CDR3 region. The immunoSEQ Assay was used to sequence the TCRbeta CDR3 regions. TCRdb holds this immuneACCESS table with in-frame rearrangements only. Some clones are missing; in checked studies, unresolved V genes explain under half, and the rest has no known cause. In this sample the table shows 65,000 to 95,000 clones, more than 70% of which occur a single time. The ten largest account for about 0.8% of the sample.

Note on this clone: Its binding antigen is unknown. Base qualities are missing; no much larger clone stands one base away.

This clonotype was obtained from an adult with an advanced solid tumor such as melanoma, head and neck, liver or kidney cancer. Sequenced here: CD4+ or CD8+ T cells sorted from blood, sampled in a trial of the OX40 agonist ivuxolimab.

CDR3 sequence: CASNTLAGGLETQYF. The DNA sequence follows: TGTGCCAGCAATACACTAGCGGGGGGGCTCGAGACCCAGTACTTC. The chain uses TRBV6-1 and TRBJ2-5, with TRBD2 matching 13 junction bases. CDR1 is given as MNHNS and CDR2 as SASEGT, both from the germline V gene. Trimming accounts for 7 bases at V and 5 bases at J, while the number of junction bases matched to no gene is 7. Spanning cysteine to phenylalanine, the CDR3 consists of 15 amino acids. CDR3 DNA only is kept here, 45 bases in frame from base 1.